This T cell receptor beta chain was sequenced during a study of glioma-infiltrating T cells after dendritic cell vaccination. Time point described: after dendritic cell vaccination, including at tumor progression/relapse. The method was immunoSEQ multiplex PCR; TCRdb's version includes in-frame clones alone and lacks a portion of them. The sample holds some 90,000 clones, 70% to 90% seen once. Trimming removed 5 bases at V and 0 bases at J, with 20 bases between. CDR3 size: 18 residues. CDR1 is SEHNR and CDR2 is FQNEAQ in the germline V gene (reference sequence). The receptor comes from a human donor with glioblastoma. This chain links TRBV7-9 with TRBJ1-3; possibly TRBD1 for D (6 bases). Sequenced here: blood, sampled after dendritic cell vaccination. In DNA form, the CDR3 reads TGTGCCAGCAGCATCGGGAGCGGGGGCCTGAGCTCTGGAAACACCATATATTTT. Translation gives CASSIGSGGLSSGNTIYF.